The sequence of this T cell receptor (beta chain) was determined in a study of beta chain features in type 1 diabetes. Overall study context: Cell yields, age and gender were similar between patients and healthy donors. General study findings and limits: Cells with high TCR expression could be over-represented by cDNA sequencing.

Germline values: CDR1 KGHSH, CDR2 LQKENI. The CDR3 has 14 residues. Trimming took 3 bases from V and 5 from J, leaving 13 bases between them. This clone was recorded a few times. As yet, its antigen is unknown. The authors reverse transcribed all of the isolated RNA, so sequencing captured expressed TCRB transcripts. Naive, central memory and regulatory T cell samples averaged approximately 3.8 million reads. Sequenced by immunoSEQ multiplex PCR; TCRdb stores in-frame clones only, minus some. The sample shows nearly 350,000 clones, under 8.5% of them seen only once. The source is a woman under 30 in good health. The sequencing input was central memory CD4+ T cells from blood. The rearrangement joins TRBV18 to TRBJ2-5; D call uncertain. The CDR3 region is CASSPNSEEETQYF. CDR3 DNA sequence: TGTGCCAGCTCACCGAACTCTGAAGAGGAGACCCAGTACTTC.